Below, one T cell receptor (beta chain) is given with its context. This specimen comes from a study of cytomegalovirus exposure and HLA in healthy donors. The V gene's germline CDR1 is GTSNPN and CDR2 SVGIG (reference sequence). V gave up 1 base and J gave up 6 bases, with 10 bases separating them. The CDR3 is 12 residues long. 13 Jbeta primers and 60 Vbeta primers were used for the PCR. Here immunoSEQ multiplex PCR was the method, and the copy in TCRdb shows in-frame clones only, minus some. The top ten clones hold about 3.4% of a sample with roughly 160,000 clones, just under 80% of them seen once. The chain carries TRBV30 and TRBJ2-7, with D uncertain. The material sequenced was PBMCs. The sequence derives from a woman in her 50s in good health and CMV-seropositive. CDR3 nucleotides: TGTGCCTGGAGTGGACAAGGCGTCGAGCAGTACTTC. Its protein product is CAWSGQGVEQYF.